The 21 T cell receptor beta chains listed next were all sequenced from one sample in a study of cytomegalovirus exposure and HLA in healthy donors. The PCR made use of 60 Vbeta and 13 Jbeta primers. Some clones are missing from TCRdb's copy, which holds only in-frame ones; the method was immunoSEQ multiplex PCR. The table has 150,000 to 200,000 clones, 84% seen once; the top ten hold about 6%. The source material was PBMCs. The receptors shown here come from a man in his fifties or sixties in good health and CMV-seropositive.

The rearrangement joins TRBV7-3 to TRBJ1-1, with D possibly TRBD1 on 6 matching bases. V lost 5 bases and J 0 bases, leaving 10 bases between the germline ends. Germline CDR1 is SGHTA and CDR2 is FQGTGA. This CDR3 spans 14 amino acids. The chain's CDR3 is CASSLGQMNTEAFF. CDR3 nucleotide sequence: TGTGCCAGCAGCCTCGGACAGATGAACACTGAAGCTTTCTTT.

The gene calls are TRBV19 and TRBJ1-6, with no clear D. CDR1 is LNHDA and CDR2 is SQIVND in the germline V gene (reference sequence). The V end was cut by 6 bases, the J end by 8 bases, with 20 bases between. This CDR3 spans 16 amino acids. In DNA form, the CDR3 reads TGTGCCAGTAGAACCGACGGGAGGGAGATTTATTCACCCCTCCACTTT. Residues: CASRTDGREIYSPLHF.

This chain uses TRBV2 with TRBJ2-1, with TRBD2 matching 10 bases. The CDR3 sequence is 12 residues long. Germline V gives CDR1 SNHLY, CDR2 FYNNEI. Trimming removed 10 bases from V and 9 bases from J; junction bases left unmatched: 6. The CDR3 sequence is CANSTSGFEQFF. The CDR3, as DNA: TGTGCCAACTCGACTAGCGGGTTTGAGCAGTTCTTC. Filled out from reference TRBV2 and TRBJ2-1, the complete variable domain reads EPEVTQTPSHQVTQMGQEVILRCVPISNHLYFYWYRQILGQKVEFLVSFYNNEISEKSEIFDDQFSVERPDGSNFTLKIRSTKLEDSAMYFCANSTSGFEQFFGPGTRLTVL.

This chain links TRBV15 with TRBJ2-1; no reliable D call. This CDR3 comprises 12 residues. Germline values: CDR1 LNHNV, CDR2 YYDKDF (reference sequence). Between the trimmed V and J ends, which lost 4 bases and 9 bases, there was a span of 10 bases. The DNA of the CDR3 is TGTGCCACCAGCACCACCCCGGGTGAGCAGTTCTTC. Protein sequence: CATSTTPGEQFF.

This clone appeared a single time. The chain joins TRBV7-2 to TRBJ2-1, with 11 bases fitting TRBD1. V trimming: 0 bases; J trimming: 2 bases; junction bases outside the gene matches: 0. Per the germline V gene, CDR1 is SGHTA and CDR2 is FQGNSA. The CDR3 spans 16 residues. The DNA of the CDR3 is TGTGCCAGCAGCTTAGCGGGACAGGGGGCCTACAATGAGCAGTTCTTC. This translates into CASSLAGQGAYNEQFF. The full variable domain, completed using reference TRBV7-2 and TRBJ2-1, is GAGVSQSPSNKVTEKGKDVELRCDPISGHTALYWYRQSLGQGLEFLIYFQGNSAPDKSGLPSDRFSAERTGGSVSTLTIQRTQQEDSAVYLCASSLAGQGAYNEQFFGPGTRLTVL.

A note on this clone: An end of the junction does not agree with germline; a read error may underlie this. Other DNA variants within this sample encode the same CDR3. J is TRBJ1-1 and V is TRBV10-3; 11 bases fit TRBD1. CDR1 is ENHRY, CDR2 SYGVKD, per germline. The CDR3 consists of 18 residues. CDR3 nucleotides: TGTGCCATCAGTGAGGGGCGAGGACAGGGGGCGTCCGACACTGAGGCTTTCTTT. This gives the protein CAISEGRGQGASDTEAFF.

CDR3 nucleotide sequence: TGCGCCAGCAGTCCATCGGTGTTATCTGGGGCCAACGTCCTGACTTTC. This sequence encodes CASSPSVLSGANVLTF. V and J are TRBV5-1 and TRBJ2-6; D gene unclear. CDR3 length: 16 residues. Trimming stripped 5 bases from V and 1 base from J, with 13 bases between. The germline gives CDR1 SGHRS, CDR2 YFSETQ.

The rearrangement joins TRBV5-4 to TRBJ2-1; D may be TRBD2 (7 bases). Germline values: CDR1 SGHNT, CDR2 YYREEE (reference sequence). This CDR3 contains 16 residues. The V end lost 4 bases, the J end lost 7 bases, and 21 bases lay between the germline ends. CDR3 sequence: CASSRPPRGLGNEQFF. Written as DNA, the CDR3 is TGTGCCAGCAGCCGCCCTCCGCGGGGGCTTGGGAATGAGCAGTTCTTC.

The chain links TRBV12-5 to TRBJ1-1; D is undetermined. The CDR3 spans 11 residues. Trimming removed 7 bases at V and 0 bases at J, with 3 bases between. CDR1 is LGHNT, CDR2 FRNRAP, per germline. The CDR3 DNA is TGTGCTAGTGCAGTGAACACTGAAGCTTTCTTT. It is translated as CASAVNTEAFF.

The CDR3 nucleotides read TGCGCCAGCAGAATAGCGGGAGGGCTTTCCGGAGATACGCAGTATTTT. Its protein is CASRIAGGLSGDTQYF. The V and J genes are TRBV10-2 and TRBJ2-3, with 11 positions matching TRBD2. CDR1 and CDR2 from the germline V gene are WSHSY and SAAADI. Germline trimming cut 6 bases from V and 5 bases from J; bases unmatched to any gene: 10. The length of the CDR3 is 16 residues.

The CDR3 region is CASSLTSGQETQYF. CDR3 coding DNA: TGCGCCAGCAGCTTGACTAGCGGCCAAGAGACCCAGTACTTC. V gene TRBV5-1 combines with J gene TRBJ2-5; 8 bases are shared with TRBD2. CDR1 SGHRS and CDR2 YFSETQ come from the germline V gene. Losses at the gene ends were 1 base for V and 1 base for J; bases not matched to a gene: 0. The CDR3 spans 14 residues.

This chain joins TRBV9 and TRBJ1-2; no definite D call. Trimming took off 0 bases at V and 3 bases at J, with 6 bases between the two ends. In germline, CDR1 is SGDLS, CDR2 YYNGEE. The CDR3 length is 13 residues. CDR3 loop: CASSVETDYGYTF. CDR3 bases: TGTGCCAGCAGCGTAGAAACAGACTATGGCTACACCTTC.

This chain links TRBV18 with TRBJ2-3, with D possibly TRBD2 on 5 matching bases. With 6 bases removed from V and 2 bases from J, the gap between germline ends came to 15 bases. This CDR3 is 15 amino acids long. Germline CDR1 reads KGHSH; CDR2 reads LQKENI. The CDR3 DNA follows: TGTGCCAGCTCTCCCGAGGGCTTATTCACAGATACGCAGTATTTT. Residues: CASSPEGLFTDTQYF.

The chain recombines TRBV7-3 with TRBJ2-2; D gene ambiguous. CDR1 is SGHTA and CDR2 is FQGTGA in the germline V gene. V shed 5 bases and J shed 1 base, with 5 bases lying between them. The CDR3 runs 13 residues. The CDR3 region is CASSPGNTGELFF. The CDR3 DNA follows: TGTGCCAGCAGCCCAGGGAACACCGGGGAGCTGTTTTTT.

This clone was picked up one time. The chain is built from TRBV29-1 and TRBJ2-5, with a tentative D call TRBD2 (6 bases). The J call may not be correct, given that the DNA end is closer to TRBJ2-7. This CDR3 spans 13 amino acids. Germline V gene sequence: CDR1 SQVTM, CDR2 ANQGSEA. The CDR3 DNA reads as TGCAGCGCCGGGAGTGGTAGTCTCTACGAGCAGTACTTC. The encoded protein is CSAGSGSLYEQYF.

The chain recombines TRBV11-2 with TRBJ1-5; D is ambiguous. CDR3 size: 13 residues. Germline V CDR1 and CDR2: SGHAT, FQNNGV. V was clipped by 0 bases and J by 5 bases, with 5 bases between them. The CDR3 protein is CASSLDLHQPQHF. In nucleotides, the CDR3 is TGTGCCAGCAGCTTAGATCTCCATCAGCCCCAGCATTTT.

The V call is TRBV5-1, the J call TRBJ2-1; D may be TRBD2 (10 bases). Trimming pared 4 bases from V and 4 bases from J, leaving 30 bases between. CDR3 length equals 20 residues. Germline V CDR1 and CDR2: SGHRS, YFSETQ. CDR3 amino acids: CASSPPGQGLAGGRYNEQFF. CDR3 DNA sequence: TGCGCCAGCAGCCCACCGGGACAGGGATTAGCGGGGGGCCGGTACAATGAGCAGTTCTTC.

The rearrangement joins TRBV5-6 to TRBJ1-3; 10 bases line up with TRBD1. The CDR3 runs to 15 residues. Germline CDR1 and CDR2: SGHDT and YYEEEE. V lost 3 bases, J lost 6 bases, and 6 bases stayed unmatched. As DNA, the CDR3 is TGTGCCAGCAGCTCCCCGGGACAGGGGAAAAACACCATATATTTT. As protein: CASSSPGQGKNTIYF.

The chain couples TRBV5-4 to TRBJ1-2; TRBD1 agrees at 9 bases. Trimming took 4 bases from V and 3 from J; bases not matched to a gene: 4. CDR1 and CDR2 from the germline V gene are SGHNT and YYREEE (reference sequence). The CDR3 consists of 14 residues. The CDR3 sequence is CASSMGQGYYGYTF. CDR3 coding DNA: TGTGCCAGCAGCATGGGACAGGGATACTATGGCTACACCTTC.

This chain joins TRBV5-1 and TRBJ2-2; no clear D gene. The CDR3 totals 15 residues. The germline V gene encodes CDR1 SGHRS and CDR2 YFSETQ. V was shortened by 0 bases and J by 6 bases, with 12 bases between the two germline ends. The CDR3 is CASSLERPSPGELFF. The CDR3 region has the DNA TGCGCCAGCAGCTTGGAACGGCCTAGTCCCGGGGAGCTGTTTTTT.

This clone was recorded only once. The chain recombines TRBV5-1 with TRBJ2-1; 9 positions agree with TRBD2. V was pared by 4 bases and J by 8 bases, with 7 bases of the junction left unmatched. The CDR3 runs to 14 residues. Germline V gene lookup returns CDR1 SGHRS and CDR2 YFSETQ. CDR3: CASSPAGGSDEQFF. The CDR3 DNA reads as TGCGCCAGCAGCCCGGCGGGAGGGTCGGATGAGCAGTTCTTC.